This TCR beta chain was recovered during a study of CD8+CD57+ T cells in acquired aplastic anemia. Template material for TCR beta VDJ and CDR3 profiling consisted of genomic DNA. TCRdb ran MiXCR on the reads and lists one entry per CDR3 protein. The table has some 140,000 distinct CDR3 sequences, 40% to 65% seen once. This CDR3 has 16 amino acids. From germline, CDR1 is LGHNA and CDR2 YSLEER. The V end was cut by 0 bases, the J end by 2 bases, with 14 bases between. This clonotype was detected ten times or more. For sequencing, patients were chosen who had shown expansion of CD8+CD57+ cells by flow cytometry.

Sequencing used sorted CD4+, CD8+, or CD8+CD57+ T cells (not recorded which) from PBMCs. The chain links TRBV4-3 to TRBJ2-7, with D perhaps TRBD1 or TRBD2 (5 bases each). The receptor was isolated from a human donor with aplastic anemia. CDR3 protein: CASSQDLGGSPYEQYF. The CDR3 DNA follows: TGCGCCAGCAGCCAAGATCTTGGGGGTTCTCCCTACGAGCAGTACTTC.